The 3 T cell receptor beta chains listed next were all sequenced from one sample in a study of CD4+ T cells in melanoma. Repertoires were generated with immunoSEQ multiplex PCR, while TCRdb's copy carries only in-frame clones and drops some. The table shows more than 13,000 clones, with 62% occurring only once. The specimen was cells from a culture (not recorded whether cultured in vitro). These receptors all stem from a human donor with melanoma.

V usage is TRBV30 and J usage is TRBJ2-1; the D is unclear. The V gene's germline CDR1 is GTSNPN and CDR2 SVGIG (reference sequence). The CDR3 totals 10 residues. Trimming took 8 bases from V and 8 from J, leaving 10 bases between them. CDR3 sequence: CATQRDEQFF. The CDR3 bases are TGTGCCACCCAACGAGATGAGCAGTTCTTC. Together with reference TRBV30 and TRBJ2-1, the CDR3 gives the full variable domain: SQTIHQWPATLVQPVGSPLSLECTVEGTSNPNLYWYRQAAGRGLQLLFYSVGIGQISSEVPQNLSASRPQDRQFILSSKKLLLSDSGFYLCATQRDEQFFGPGTRLTVL.

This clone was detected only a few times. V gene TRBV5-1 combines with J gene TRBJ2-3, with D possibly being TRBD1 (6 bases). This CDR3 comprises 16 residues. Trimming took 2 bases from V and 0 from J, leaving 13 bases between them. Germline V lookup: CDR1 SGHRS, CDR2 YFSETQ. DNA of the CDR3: TGCGCCAGCAGCTTACCCGGGACAACTAGCACAGATACGCAGTATTTT. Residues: CASSLPGTTSTDTQYF.

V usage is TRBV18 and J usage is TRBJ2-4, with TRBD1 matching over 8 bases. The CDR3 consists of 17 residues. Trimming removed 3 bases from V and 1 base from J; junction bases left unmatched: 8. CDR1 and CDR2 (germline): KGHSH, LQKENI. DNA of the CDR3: TGTGCCAGCTCACCTTACAACCAGGGGGCGGCCAAAAACATTCAGTACTTC. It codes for CASSPYNQGAAKNIQYF.